This T cell receptor beta chain is from a study of CXCR3-negative and CXCR3-positive naive CD8 T cells. UMI labels and 5' RACE were used to prepare the TRB cDNA libraries. TCRdb reprocessed the 5' RACE reads and stores each CDR3 protein as one record, lacking DNA. The repertoire table contains fewer than 50,000 distinct CDR3 sequences. Germline V gene lookup returns CDR1 SGHNT and CDR2 YYREEE (reference sequence). The CDR3 consists of 16 residues. The TCR was taken from a human donor in good health. Some clones in this sample may be carry-over from other donors' samples. The chain combines TRBV5-4 with TRBJ2-5; there is no DNA to check the TCRdb D call of TRBD2. Sample: naive CXCR3- CD8+ T cells from blood. As for subset: CD45RO-CCR7+CD27+CD95- naive CD8+ T cells lacking CXCR3 (TNR3-). This CDR3 reads CASSLRGLGAGETQYF.